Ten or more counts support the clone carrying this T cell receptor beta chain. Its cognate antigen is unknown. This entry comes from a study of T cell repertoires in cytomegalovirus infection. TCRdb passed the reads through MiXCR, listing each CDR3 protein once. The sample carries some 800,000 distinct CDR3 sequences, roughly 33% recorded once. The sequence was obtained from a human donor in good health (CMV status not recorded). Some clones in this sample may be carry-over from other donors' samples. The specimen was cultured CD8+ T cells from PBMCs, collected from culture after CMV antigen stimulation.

This chain's CDR3 is CASSLLMRGLEQYV. The DNA of the CDR3 is TGTGCCAGCAGCTTACTAATGAGAGGGCTCGAGCAGTACGTC. The chain joins TRBV7-2 to TRBJ2-7; tentative D call: TRBD2 (5 bases). CDR3 length: 14 amino acids. Germline V lookup: CDR1 SGHTA, CDR2 FQGNSA. V lost 2 bases and J lost 6, with 14 bases in between.